A selection of T cell receptor beta chains follows, all from one sample in a study of T cell responses to AZD1222 COVID-19 vaccine. Profiling relied on immunoSEQ multiplex PCR, and the TCRdb table lists in-frame clones only, not all of them. In the table there are 80,000 to 100,000 clones, around nine tenths of which are singletons. Specimen: peripheral blood, collected 28 days after the second AZD1222 dose. The source of these receptors is an adult who received the AZD1222 COVID-19 vaccine. Both conserved end residues are part of each CDR3. D genes are given only for firm matches.

d_call: .; j_call: TRBJ1-2; v_call: TRBV9; cdr3_aa: CASSANRGFYGYTF; cdr3_nt: TGTGCCAGCAGCGCAAACCGGGGATTCTATGGCTACACCTTC
d_call: TRBD1; j_call: TRBJ2-2; v_call: TRBV5-8; cdr3_aa: CASSGGDRDWSGELFF; cdr3_nt: TGTGCCAGCAGCGGAGGGGACAGGGACTGGTCCGGGGAGCTGTTTTTT
d_call: .; j_call: TRBJ2-3; v_call: TRBV3-1/TRBV3-2; cdr3_aa: CASSLTETDTQYF; cdr3_nt: TGTGCCAGCAGCCTTACCGAGACAGATACGCAGTATTTT
d_call: TRBD2; j_call: TRBJ2-2; v_call: TRBV3-1/TRBV3-2; cdr3_aa: CASSQDSGGAPGELFF; cdr3_nt: TGTGCCAGCAGCCAAGATAGCGGGGGGGCCCCCGGGGAGCTGTTTTTT
d_call: .; j_call: TRBJ2-2; v_call: TRBV5-1; cdr3_aa: CASSSPGFWGDTGELFF; cdr3_nt: TGCGCCAGCAGCTCCCCGGGGTTTTGGGGGGACACCGGGGAGCTGTTTTTT
d_call: .; j_call: TRBJ1-1; v_call: TRBV29-1; cdr3_aa: CSVGLRGAEAFF; cdr3_nt: TGCAGCGTTGGCCTCCGGGGCGCTGAAGCTTTCTTT
d_call: TRBD2; j_call: TRBJ2-1; v_call: TRBV4-3; cdr3_aa: CASSRVALAGGVDEQFF; cdr3_nt: TGCGCCAGCAGCCGGGTGGCCCTAGCGGGGGGTGTCGATGAGCAGTTCTTC
d_call: .; j_call: TRBJ2-7; v_call: TRBV7-2; cdr3_aa: CASSNRLYEQYF; cdr3_nt: TGTGCCAGCAGCAACAGGCTCTACGAGCAGTACTTC
d_call: .; j_call: TRBJ1-1; v_call: TRBV19; cdr3_aa: CASSTAMNTEAFF; cdr3_nt: TGTGCCAGTAGTACAGCCATGAACACTGAAGCTTTCTTT
d_call: .; j_call: TRBJ1-1; v_call: TRBV7-2; cdr3_aa: CASSLGARKTEAFF; cdr3_nt: TGTGCCAGCAGCTTAGGGGCTAGGAAAACCGAAGCTTTCTTT
d_call: .; j_call: TRBJ1-5; v_call: TRBV7-9; cdr3_aa: CASSLANNQPQHF; cdr3_nt: TGTGCCAGCAGCTTAGCCAACAATCAGCCCCAGCATTTT
d_call: .; j_call: TRBJ2-2; v_call: TRBV19; cdr3_aa: CATTPGHNTGELFF; cdr3_nt: TGTGCCACCACTCCGGGACACAACACCGGGGAGCTGTTTTTT
d_call: .; j_call: TRBJ1-1; v_call: TRBV4-3; cdr3_aa: CASSQAWQGLTEAFF; cdr3_nt: TGCGCCAGCAGCCAAGCTTGGCAGGGGCTCACTGAAGCTTTCTTT
d_call: .; j_call: TRBJ2-3; v_call: TRBV7-2; cdr3_aa: CASSLAAVPTDTQYF; cdr3_nt: TGTGCCAGCAGCTTAGCTGCAGTCCCCACAGATACGCAGTATTTT
d_call: .; j_call: TRBJ1-3; v_call: TRBV19; cdr3_aa: CASIHGGLKAGNTIYF; cdr3_nt: TGTGCCAGTATTCACGGGGGCCTAAAGGCTGGAAACACCATATATTTT
d_call: .; j_call: TRBJ1-4; v_call: TRBV25-1; cdr3_aa: CASTMTRPDEKLFF; cdr3_nt: TGTGCCAGCACGATGACCCGGCCGGATGAAAAACTGTTTTTT
d_call: .; j_call: TRBJ1-5; v_call: TRBV6-4; cdr3_aa: CASSDSTINQPQHF; cdr3_nt: TGTGCCAGCAGTGACTCGACGATTAATCAGCCCCAGCATTTT
d_call: TRBD1; j_call: TRBJ1-1; v_call: TRBV6-5; cdr3_aa: CASTQGGLTEAFF; cdr3_nt: TGTGCCAGCACCCAGGGGGGGCTCACTGAAGCTTTCTTT
d_call: .; j_call: TRBJ1-1; v_call: TRBV5-4; cdr3_aa: CASSRDGLRTEAFF; cdr3_nt: TGTGCCAGCAGCCGTGACGGACTTAGGACTGAAGCTTTCTTT
d_call: .; j_call: TRBJ2-2; v_call: TRBV21-1; cdr3_aa: CASTEKLRDRVLNTGELFF; cdr3_nt: TGTGCCAGCACCGAAAAACTCCGGGACAGGGTCCTGAACACCGGGGAGCTGTTTTTT
d_call: TRBD2; j_call: TRBJ2-7; v_call: TRBV5-3; cdr3_aa: CARSFRRAGLAGLGSSYEQYF; cdr3_nt: TGTGCCAGAAGCTTTCGAAGAGCGGGACTAGCGGGTTTAGGCAGCTCCTACGAGCAGTACTTC
d_call: .; j_call: TRBJ1-1; v_call: TRBV6-5; cdr3_aa: CASSYRWTLNTEAFF; cdr3_nt: TGTGCCAGCAGTTATCGTTGGACACTGAACACTGAAGCTTTCTTT
d_call: TRBD2; j_call: TRBJ2-1; v_call: TRBV3-1/TRBV3-2; cdr3_aa: CASSQGGGGAHEQFF; cdr3_nt: TGTGCCAGCAGCCAAGGAGGCGGGGGGGCCCATGAGCAGTTCTTC
d_call: TRBD1; j_call: TRBJ1-4; v_call: TRBV19; cdr3_aa: CASSIVATGDEKLFF; cdr3_nt: TGTGCCAGTAGTATAGTCGCGACAGGGGATGAAAAACTGTTTTTT